Listed below are T cell receptor beta chains from one sample, sequenced in a study of sequential checkpoint blockade in melanoma. TCRdb keeps only in-frame clones here, not all; method: immunoSEQ multiplex PCR. The sample contains 5,700 or so clones, 22% of which appear only once. The specimen comprised tumor tissue (inferred from file names), sampled from a patient given nivolumab and ipilimumab in sequence. The receptors were sampled from a human donor with melanoma. The CDR3 runs from the conserved cysteine through the conserved F or W. Each record gives: J gene, D gene, V gene, clone size, CDR3 DNA, CDR3 protein. A D gene is named only where the DNA matches it firmly. Expanded clones are given a class, and other clones once, few, many or no size at all.

TRBJ1-1 TRBD1 TRBV28 medium-sized TGTGCCAGCAGCTGGGACAGGCTCATGAACACTGAAGCTTTCTTT CASSWDRLMNTEAFF
TRBJ1-4 TRBD1 TRBV15 medium-sized TGTGCCACCAGCAGACACCCCCCTGGGACAGCAACTAATGAAAAACTGTTTTTT CATSRHPPGTATNEKLFF
TRBJ1-2 TRBD1 TRBV11-3 many TGTGCCAGCAGAAAAACAGGGGGAGGACTTCTCTATGGCTACACCTTC CASRKTGGGLLYGYTF
TRBJ1-1 NA TRBV7-6 many TGTGCCAGCAGCCAAGATGCGGTCGGCGGACGGAACACTGAAGCTTTCTTT CASSQDAVGGRNTEAFF
TRBJ1-2 NA TRBV11-3 medium-sized TGTGCCAGCAGCTCCGGCGCCTTCCGGCACGATGGCTACACCTTC CASSSGAFRHDGYTF
TRBJ2-4 TRBD1 TRBV6-8 few TGTGCCACTACACCGGGACAGGGAGAAAACATTCAGTACTTC CATTPGQGENIQYF
TRBJ2-2 NA TRBV9 medium-sized TGTGCCAGCACTCCGAACACCGGGGAGCTGTTTTTT CASTPNTGELFF
TRBJ2-2 NA TRBV11-3 NA TGTGCCAGCAGCTTAGTTCTTCTCGGGACGGACACCGGGGAGCTGTTTTTT CASSLVLLGTDTGELFF
TRBJ2-7 TRBD1 TRBV5-1 NA TGCGCCAGCAGCTCGGGACAGGGTCAGCTCGACGAGCAGTACTTC CASSSGQGQLDEQYF
TRBJ2-7 TRBD1 TRBV6-8 medium-sized TGTGCCAGCAGTGACGGACAGGGGTGGGGGTACGAGCAGTACTTC CASSDGQGWGYEQYF
TRBJ1-2 NA TRBV5-1 NA TGCGCCAGCAGCCACAGGCATGGACGCCCTAACTATGGCTACACCTTC CASSHRHGRPNYGYTF
TRBJ2-1 TRBD2 TRBV11-3 NA TGTGCCAGCACCTCAGGACTAGCGGACTACAATGAGCAGTTCTTC CASTSGLADYNEQFF
TRBJ1-1 TRBD1 TRBV11-3 many TGTGCCAGCAGCTTCGACAGGGAGAACACTGAAGCTTTCTTT CASSFDRENTEAFF
TRBJ1-6 TRBD1 TRBV6-8 NA TGTGCCAGCAGTTACGACAGGGGGCTCTCACCCCTCCACTTT CASSYDRGLSPLHF
TRBJ2-7 TRBD2 TRBV6-8 few TGTGCCAGCAGCTCCGGGACTAGAGGGTCCTACGAGCAGTACTTC CASSSGTRGSYEQYF
TRBJ2-7 TRBD1 TRBV11-3 NA TGTGCCAGCAGCTTCGGACAGGGGGAGTACGAGCAGTACTTC CASSFGQGEYEQYF
TRBJ2-7 NA TRBV6-8 medium-sized TGTGCCAGCAGATCCCCGGGGCTCCTCTCCTACGAGCAGTACTTC CASRSPGLLSYEQYF
TRBJ2-3 TRBD2 TRBV6-8 few TGTGCCAGCAGTTACTCAGTTGCGGGGGGCTACACAGATACGCAGTATTTT CASSYSVAGGYTDTQYF
TRBJ1-4 NA TRBV15 few TGTGCCACCAGCAGACAAGAAGGACAGATGGTTAATGAAAAACTGTTTTTT CATSRQEGQMVNEKLFF
TRBJ1-1 NA TRBV11-3 many TGTGCCAGCAGCTTAGGAGACAGCCGAACTGGTGGGACTGAAGCTTTCTTT CASSLGDSRTGGTEAFF
TRBJ1-4 TRBD1 TRBV15 NA TGTGCCACCGCACCGCGGACAGGGGAAAATGAAAAACTGTTTTTT CATAPRTGENEKLFF
TRBJ2-7 NA TRBV28 NA TGTGCCAGCAGTGGTTCGGGACAATGGGGTTACGAGCAGTACTTC CASSGSGQWGYEQYF
TRBJ2-4 TRBD1 TRBV28 few TGTGCCAGCAGTTTAAAGGGGACAGCGAGAAAAAACATTCAGTACTTC CASSLKGTARKNIQYF
TRBJ1-5 NA TRBV11-3 large TGTGCCAGCAGCTTAGTGGGGGCGGGTCAGCCCCAGCATTTT CASSLVGAGQPQHF
TRBJ1-5 TRBD1 TRBV5-1 NA TGCGCCAGCAGCTTCACAGGGGGAATCAATCAGCCCCAGCATTTT CASSFTGGINQPQHF